This passage covers 31 T cell receptor beta chains from one sample sequenced in a study of cytotoxic CD8 clonotypes in ibrutinib-treated CLL (dated by TCRdb to about 2021). The method was the immunoSEQ multiplex PCR assay. Imported from immuneACCESS, the table was reduced by TCRdb to in-frame sequences with V and J called. These copies leave out some clones; in studies compared against another copy, an unresolved V gene accounts for under half, and the cause of the remainder is not known. The sample yields some 300,000 clones; about 80% were counted once. Of the sample, roughly 7% is held by the ten largest clones. Here the sequenced sample was PBMCs, taken before ibrutinib treatment. These receptors all come from a human donor with chronic lymphocytic leukemia.

The chain links TRBV30 to TRBJ2-5; 9 nucleotides line up with TRBD1. The CDR3 contains 13 residues. Germline loops: CDR1 GTSNPN, CDR2 SVGIG (reference sequence). With V trimmed by 2 bases and J by 7 bases, 5 bases remained unmatched. The CDR3 region has the DNA TGTGCCTGGAGTCAACAGGACAGGGGGACCCAGTACTTC. Translating it yields CAWSQQDRGTQYF. Using reference TRBV30 and TRBJ2-5 for the parts outside the CDR3, the full variable domain is SQTIHQWPATLVQPVGSPLSLECTVEGTSNPNLYWYRQAAGRGLQLLFYSVGIGQISSEVPQNLSASRPQDRQFILSSKKLLLSDSGFYLCAWSQQDRGTQYFGPGTRLLVL.

The gene calls are TRBV28 and TRBJ1-4, with a tentative D call TRBD1 (5 bases). V lost 2 bases and J 3 bases, leaving 7 bases between the germline ends. The CDR3 sequence is 14 residues long. In germline, CDR1 is MDHEN, CDR2 SYDVKM. The CDR3 loop reads CASSLRGSNEKLFF. CDR3 coding DNA: TGTGCCAGCAGTTTACGGGGCTCTAATGAAAAACTGTTTTTT.

The V call is TRBV5-6, the J call TRBJ1-3; D might be TRBD1 (6 bases). The CDR3 spans 15 residues. Germline V CDR1 and CDR2: SGHDT, YYEEEE. Trimming cost V 4 bases and J 0 bases, with 11 bases left between them. The CDR3 DNA reads as TGTGCCAGCAGCGGCCGGGACACCTCTGGAAACACCATATATTTT. Translation: CASSGRDTSGNTIYF.

A single count supports this clone. The chain carries TRBV7-2 and TRBJ1-3, with 8 bases matching TRBD1. The V gene end was trimmed by 6 bases and the J gene end by 4 bases; junction bases not matched to a gene: 5. Per the germline V gene, CDR1 is SGHTA and CDR2 is FQGNSA. This CDR3 spans 14 amino acids. The CDR3 sequence is CASRLDRVGNTIYF. As DNA, the CDR3 is TGTGCCAGCAGACTGGACAGGGTAGGAAACACCATATATTTT.

The gene calls are TRBV6-5 and TRBJ1-5; D remains unclear. The CDR3 length is 14 residues. V lost 0 bases to trimming and J lost 7 bases, with 10 bases between them. Germline V gene sequence: CDR1 MNHEY, CDR2 SVGAGI. CDR3 loop: CASSYSYWEQPQHF. The DNA of the CDR3 is TGTGCCAGCAGTTACTCTTACTGGGAACAGCCCCAGCATTTT.

The J gene is TRBJ1-4, the V gene TRBV29-1; 11 bases line up with TRBD1. V lost 4 bases to trimming and J lost 5 bases; unmatched junction nucleotides: 3. CDR1 and CDR2 (germline): SQVTM, ANQGSEA. The CDR3 sequence is 14 residues long. The CDR3 sequence is CSVGDRGLNEKLFF. The CDR3 DNA sequence: TGCAGCGTTGGGGACAGGGGGTTAAATGAAAAACTGTTTTTT.

The chain is built from TRBV4-3 and TRBJ2-3; tentative D call: TRBD2 (7 bases). The CDR3 runs to 16 residues. Germline assignment: CDR1 LGHNA and CDR2 YSLEER. With 4 bases removed from V and 1 base from J, the gap between germline ends came to 15 bases. The CDR3 spells CASSPLGGAGTDTQYF. The CDR3 DNA reads as TGCGCCAGCAGCCCATTAGGGGGGGCAGGCACAGATACGCAGTATTTT.

This clone came up a few times. Germline is not matched at one junction end, which may reflect a read error. This sequence joins TRBV5-1 and TRBJ1-1; 7 bases agree with TRBD1. Germline V gene lookup returns CDR1 SGHRS and CDR2 YFSETQ. The CDR3 has 14 amino acids. CDR3 DNA sequence: TGCGCCAGCAGCTCGGGACAGACGAACGCTGAAGCTTTCTTT. Translation gives CASSSGQTNAEAFF.

V usage is TRBV12-5 and J usage is TRBJ2-1, with a weak D call TRBD2 (6 bases). The CDR3 length is 16 residues. The ends were cut back, 7 bases at V and 9 bases at J, with 25 bases in the middle. Germline CDR1 reads LGHNT; CDR2 reads FRNRAP. The CDR3 reads CASAPGEDLIQGEQFF. The CDR3 DNA follows: TGTGCTAGTGCCCCCGGGGAGGACCTAATCCAGGGTGAGCAGTTCTTC.

The CDR3 sequence: CASSYTLYQETQYF. As DNA, the CDR3 is TGTGCCAGCAGCTACACACTGTACCAAGAGACCCAGTACTTC. The genes are TRBV7-8 and TRBJ2-5; D ambiguous. CDR1 SGHVS and CDR2 FQNEAQ come from the germline V gene. The ends were cut back, 4 bases at V and 0 bases at J, with 9 bases in the middle. This CDR3 is built from 14 residues.

The rearrangement uses TRBV5-6 and TRBJ1-4; D is perhaps TRBD1 (5 bases). CDR1 and CDR2 from the germline V gene are SGHDT and YYEEEE. V shed 0 bases and J shed 5 bases, with 8 bases lying between them. The CDR3 is 14 residues long. CDR3 protein: CASSLVGENEKLFF. Written as DNA, the CDR3 is TGTGCCAGCAGCTTGGTAGGGGAAAATGAAAAACTGTTTTTT. Together with reference TRBV5-6 and TRBJ1-4, the CDR3 gives the full variable domain: DAGVTQSPTHLIKTRGQQVTLRCSPKSGHDTVSWYQQALGQGPQFIFQYYEEEERQRGNFPDRFSGHQFPNYSSELNVNALLLGDSALYLCASSLVGENEKLFFGSGTQLSVL.

V is TRBV6-6 and J is TRBJ1-2, with 7 bases lining up with TRBD1. Germline V gene sequence: CDR1 MNHNY, CDR2 SVGAGI (reference sequence). After removal of 5 bases from V and 1 base from J, the junction contained 4 bases not matched to a gene. The CDR3 runs 14 residues. The CDR3 bases are TGTGCCAGCAGTCCACAGGGGTTTAACTATGGCTACACCTTC. Translation gives CASSPQGFNYGYTF.

This clone was observed a single time. The chain employs TRBV11-2 and TRBJ2-3, with 8 bases lining up with TRBD1. The V gene's germline CDR1 is SGHAT and CDR2 FQNNGV. Trimming cost V 7 bases and J 1 base; bases outside gene matches: 13. This CDR3 is 17 amino acids long. The DNA for the CDR3 is TGTGCCAGCACCATAGAGCCCCAGGGGGCAGGCACAGATACGCAGTATTTT. Protein sequence: CASTIEPQGAGTDTQYF.

The CDR3 DNA follows: TGTGCCAGCAGCAGTAGCGGGAGTGGAAACGAGCAGTACTTC. It translates to CASSSSGSGNEQYF. The V and J genes are TRBV5-6 and TRBJ2-7; 9 bases match TRBD2. The V gene end was trimmed by 4 bases and the J gene end by 5 bases; junction bases not matched to a gene: 7. This CDR3 contains 14 residues. The germline V gene has CDR1 SGHDT and CDR2 YYEEEE. Supplemented by reference TRBV5-6 and TRBJ2-7, the full variable domain reads DAGVTQSPTHLIKTRGQQVTLRCSPKSGHDTVSWYQQALGQGPQFIFQYYEEEERQRGNFPDRFSGHQFPNYSSELNVNALLLGDSALYLCASSSSGSGNEQYFGPGTRLTVT.

This chain joins TRBV29-1 and TRBJ2-7; no reliable D call. Trimming shortened V by 6 bases and J by 5 bases, and 20 bases separated the two germline ends. There are 14 residues in the CDR3. In germline, CDR1 is SQVTM, CDR2 ANQGSEA. The CDR3 loop is CSVKVPWVTHEQYF. The CDR3 DNA sequence: TGCAGCGTGAAAGTACCTTGGGTTACCCACGAGCAGTACTTC.

The chain recombines TRBV25-1 with TRBJ2-2; D gene unclear. V lost 0 bases and J 5 bases, leaving 4 bases between the germline ends. Germline V gene lookup returns CDR1 MGHDK and CDR2 SYGVNS. This CDR3 is built from 13 residues. This chain's CDR3 is CASSEYVTGELFF. The CDR3 DNA reads as TGTGCCAGCAGTGAATACGTTACCGGGGAGCTGTTTTTT.

This rearrangement joins TRBV5-6 to TRBJ2-7; D gene ambiguous. The CDR3 loop spans 14 amino acids. Trimming stripped 4 bases from V and 1 base from J, with 12 bases between. Germline CDR1 SGHDT, CDR2 YYEEEE. The CDR3 protein is CASSPGPNSYEQYF. Here the CDR3 DNA reads TGTGCCAGCAGCCCCGGGCCGAATTCCTACGAGCAGTACTTC.

The genes are TRBV27 and TRBJ2-5; D is possibly TRBD1 (6 bases). Germline CDR1 and CDR2: MNHEY and SMNVEV (reference sequence). The length of the CDR3 is 14 residues. V lost 5 bases and J lost 0, with 10 bases in between. DNA for the CDR3: TGTGCCAGCAGTACTCAGGGGAACCAAGAGACCCAGTACTTC. Residues: CASSTQGNQETQYF.

This sequence joins TRBV29-1 and TRBJ1-4; D uncertain. Germline V CDR1 and CDR2: SQVTM, ANQGSEA. The CDR3 consists of 13 residues. Trimming removed 6 bases from V and 0 bases from J, with 8 bases in between. The CDR3 DNA follows: TGCAGCGTAGGCAGCGCAACTAATGAAAAACTGTTTTTT. It codes for CSVGSATNEKLFF.

This clone has just one count. The rearrangement joins TRBV5-1 to TRBJ2-5; possible D gene TRBD2, 6 bases. Germline-derived CDR1 and CDR2 are SGHRS and YFSETQ. The CDR3 spans 14 residues. V was trimmed by 4 bases and J by 1 base, leaving 11 bases between them. The CDR3 DNA is TGCGCCAGCAGCCCTCTAGCGAGCCAAGAGACCCAGTACTTC. Protein product: CASSPLASQETQYF.

The V gene is TRBV7-2, the J gene TRBJ2-5; D is unclear. The CDR3 length is 17 residues. Germline loops: CDR1 SGHTA, CDR2 FQGNSA. Trimming shortened V by 4 bases and J by 3 bases, and 21 bases separated the two germline ends. Here the CDR3 DNA reads TGTGCCAGCAGCTCCCAAAGGTCGCCCCAACCCGAAGAGACCCAGTACTTC. It encodes CASSSQRSPQPEETQYF.

As concerns this clone: The junction and the germline gene differ at one end; a read error may be behind it. The chain uses TRBV7-7 and TRBJ1-5; unclear D gene. Germline-derived CDR1 and CDR2 are SSHAT and FNYEAQ (reference sequence). This CDR3 has 13 residues. The DNA for the CDR3 is TGTGCTAGCAGCTTAGCAGTAGGGCAGCCCCAGCATTTT. Translated, it gives CASSLAVGQPQHF.

Only one count was recorded for this clone. The chain combines TRBV5-4 with TRBJ2-7; D is ambiguous. V was trimmed by 0 bases and J by 0 bases, leaving 13 bases between them. The CDR3 consists of 16 residues. Germline CDR1 reads SGHNT; CDR2 reads YYREEE (reference sequence). CDR3 in DNA: TGTGCCAGCAGCTTGGCCACGAGTACGGGCTCCTACGAGCAGTACTTC. Its protein product is CASSLATSTGSYEQYF.

This clone was picked up a small number of times. The rearrangement uses TRBV30 and TRBJ2-1; tentative D call: TRBD2 (5 bases). The germline V and J ends were trimmed by 1 base and 9 bases, with 13 bases remaining between them. The CDR3 totals 13 residues. Looked up from germline, CDR1 is GTSNPN and CDR2 is SVGIG (reference sequence). The CDR3 DNA reads TGTGCCTGGAGTGACCTTCCGGGAAGTGAGCAGTTCTTC. Protein: CAWSDLPGSEQFF.

This clone has only one observation. The chain uses TRBV9 and TRBJ2-7; 10 bases agree with TRBD2. Germline assignment: CDR1 SGDLS and CDR2 YYNGEE. This CDR3 has 14 residues. After removal of 3 bases from V and 6 bases from J, the junction contained 6 bases not matched to a gene. CDR3 protein: CASSATSGWGEQYF. The CDR3 nucleotides read TGTGCCAGCAGCGCGACTAGCGGGTGGGGCGAGCAGTACTTC.

The sample holds a few counts of this clone. V is TRBV9 and J is TRBJ2-5; 7 bases line up with TRBD2. CDR1 is SGDLS, CDR2 YYNGEE, per germline. The CDR3 contains 16 residues. Losses at the gene ends were 2 bases for V and 2 bases for J; bases not matched to a gene: 9. As DNA, the CDR3 is TGTGCCAGCAGCGTGCTGGCCGGGACTACACAAGAGACCCAGTACTTC. This codes for CASSVLAGTTQETQYF.

The gene calls are TRBV28 and TRBJ1-1; D might be TRBD1 (5 bases). The V and J ends lost 2 bases and 3 bases respectively, with 7 bases between them. The V gene's germline CDR1 is MDHEN and CDR2 SYDVKM. This CDR3 is built from 13 residues. The CDR3 loop is CASSLGGDTEAFF. CDR3 DNA: TGTGCCAGCAGTTTAGGGGGTGACACTGAAGCTTTCTTT.

A single count supports this clone. The rearrangement links TRBV5-4 to TRBJ1-1, with 7 bases that match TRBD1. CDR3 length equals 14 residues. J lost 1 base, V lost 4 bases, and 4 bases had no gene match. Per germline, CDR1 SGHNT and CDR2 YYREEE (reference sequence). The CDR3 here is CASSEGQWNTEAFF. The CDR3, as DNA: TGTGCCAGCAGCGAGGGACAGTGGAACACTGAAGCTTTCTTT.

The V call is TRBV11-1, the J call TRBJ2-7; D remains unclear. The CDR3 totals 12 residues. Germline CDR1 is SGHAT and CDR2 is FQDESV (reference sequence). The V end was cut by 4 bases, the J end by 3 bases, with 7 bases between. The CDR3 protein is CASSWADYEQYF. The CDR3, as DNA: TGTGCCAGCAGCTGGGCGGACTACGAGCAGTACTTC.

In its sample, this clone was seen a few times. This rearrangement joins TRBV11-2 to TRBJ2-1, with D perhaps TRBD2 (5 bases). Germline-derived CDR1 and CDR2 are SGHAT and FQNNGV. The length of the CDR3 is 17 residues. With 0 bases removed from V and 0 bases from J, the gap between germline ends came to 12 bases. This chain's CDR3 is CASSLDGLLSSYNEQFF. In DNA, the CDR3 is TGTGCCAGCAGCTTAGATGGACTCTTGAGCTCCTACAATGAGCAGTTCTTC.

This clone has just a few counts. CDR3 residues: CASSFDRLANEQFF. In DNA, the CDR3 is TGTGCCAGCAGCTTTGATCGACTAGCCAATGAGCAGTTCTTC. The rearrangement joins TRBV5-6 to TRBJ2-1, with 7 bases that match TRBD2. Germline CDR1 SGHDT, CDR2 YYEEEE. The J segment lost 6 bases and the V segment lost 2 bases, leaving 5 bases of the junction unmatched. The CDR3 has 14 residues.